This TCR beta chain is from a study of T cells in localized non-small cell lung cancer (dated by TCRdb to 2020 to 2022). In the study overall: The study examined T cell repertoires in roughly 240 patients with early-stage NSCLC and compared tumors with uninvolved tumor-adjacent lungs. The cohort consisted of approximately 240 treatment-naive NSCLC patients whose localized lung tumors had been resected. A mean age of around 66 years was recorded for the NSCLC patients, of whom roughly 130 were male and about a hundred were female. Study-wide findings and limitations: Higher blood T cell density associated with longer overall survival, while higher adjacent-lung clonality associated with shorter survival. Of the top 100 tumor clones, a median of roughly 56 were detected in paired uninvolved adjacent lung; around 30 were also among that lung's top 100. Because of the exploratory design, TCR variables were selected using unadjusted p-values without false-discovery rate correction. Because multi-region sequencing of the tumors was not done, intratumor heterogeneity could not be ruled out. Uninvolved tumor-adjacent lung showed the highest T cell clonality, higher than tumor, which suggests more focused antigenic responses in the uninvolved tumor-adjacent lung.

About this clone itself: It has no known antigen specificity. Base qualities are missing; no much larger clone stands one base away.

The immunoSEQ Assay was used to sequence TCR beta CDR3 regions from DNA. Under the source paper's analysis protocol: T cell density was computed as TCR beta template counts normalized to usable DNA estimated by amplifying housekeeping genes. The preseqR package was used to estimate richness by extrapolating to 400,000 templates for PBMC samples and to 120,000 templates for tissue samples. Clonality was calculated as one minus Pielou's evenness. Tissue-enriched TCRs were identified through differential abundance testing performed on productive amino-acid clonotypes, with a minimum total count of 5 and an alpha of 0.1. The Jaccard Index and the Morisita Overlap Index were used to measure repertoire overlap between compartments. GLIPH clustered TCR beta CDR3s with public tetramer-defined viral CDR3s; viral motifs required at least three viral sequences plus V-gene enrichment. TCRdb took over this immuneACCESS table, retaining in-frame rearrangements with V and J assigned. Such tables are incomplete; in checked studies, under half of the missing clones stem from an unresolved V gene, and the remainder is unexplained. For V, J and clone size, that table is used; D and trimming come from the DNA. This sample has 6,000 or so clones in its table, and 15% of those were observed once. Of the sample, under 5.5% is held by the ten largest clones.

CDR1 SQVTM and CDR2 ANQGSEA are derived from the germline V gene. From cysteine to phenylalanine, the CDR3 is 12 amino acids long. The only DNA kept is the CDR3, 36 bases in frame from the first base. For this chain, trimming is 3 bases at the V end and 5 bases at the J end, and the number of junction bases without a gene match is 3. Uninvolved adjacent lung was obtained at least 2 cm from the tumor margin, and the absence of atypia was confirmed by two independent pathologists. At diagnosis, tumor, uninvolved tumor-adjacent lung and peripheral blood were collected and then preserved as a mix of FFPE and fresh-frozen material.

The TCR originated in a male donor at least 60 years old with stage II squamous cell lung carcinoma. The rearranged chain carries TRBV29-1 and TRBJ2-5, and 7 bases in between align with TRBD1. Sequencing used normal lung tissue next to the tumor, obtained before any cancer treatment. The nucleotide sequence reads TGCAGCGTTGAGACAGGGATCGAGACCCAGTACTTC. This is translated as CSVETGIETQYF.